What follows is one TCR beta chain and its context. Its antigen is not known. With 3 bases removed from V and 5 bases from J, the gap between germline ends came to 16 bases. The V gene's germline CDR1 is SGHAT and CDR2 FQNNGV. This CDR3 has 15 residues. MiXCR, run by TCRdb on the reads, gives a single entry per CDR3 protein. Among 300,000 to 450,000 distinct CDR3 sequences listed, approximately 18% were seen once. This sample was included in a study of T cell repertoires in cytomegalovirus infection. Study at large: In public TCR beta signatures, there were indications of both CMV infection and matching HLA type. Notes on the study in general: In two of eight donors, the top clonotype was HLA-C-restricted CMV-specific. The cumulative frequency of public TCR beta families identified carriers of CMV plus the relevant HLA.

The chain joins TRBV11-2 to TRBJ2-5; weak D call: TRBD2 (6 bases). Sequenced input: PBMCs. This sequence originates from a human donor in good health (CMV status not recorded). Some clones in this sample may be carry-over from other donors' samples. CDR3 amino acids: CASSLIAPGVETQYF. As DNA, the CDR3 is TGTGCCAGCAGCTTGATTGCCCCGGGGGTGGAGACCCAGTACTTC.